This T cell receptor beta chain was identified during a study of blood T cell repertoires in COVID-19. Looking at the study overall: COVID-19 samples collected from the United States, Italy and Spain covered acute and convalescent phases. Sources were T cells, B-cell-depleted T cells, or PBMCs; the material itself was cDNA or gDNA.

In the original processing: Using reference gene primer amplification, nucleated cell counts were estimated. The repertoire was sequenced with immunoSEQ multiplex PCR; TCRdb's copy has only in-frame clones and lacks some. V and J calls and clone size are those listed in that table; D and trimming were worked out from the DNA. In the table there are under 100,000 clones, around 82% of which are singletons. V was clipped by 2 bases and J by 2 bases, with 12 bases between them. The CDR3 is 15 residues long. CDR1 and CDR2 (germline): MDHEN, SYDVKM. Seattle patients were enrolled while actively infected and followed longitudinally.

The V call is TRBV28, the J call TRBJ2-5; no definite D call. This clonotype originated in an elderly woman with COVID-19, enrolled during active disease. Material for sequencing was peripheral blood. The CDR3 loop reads CASSLVPQEQETQYF. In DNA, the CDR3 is TGTGCCAGCAGTTTAGTCCCCCAGGAACAAGAGACCCAGTACTTC.